The 17 T cell receptor beta chains reported below all come from one sample, sequenced in a study of identical twins. MiXCR, run by TCRdb on the 5' RACE reads, gives a single entry per CDR3 protein. The table has around 450,000 distinct CDR3 sequences, approximately 15% seen once. The sample was also linked to a second study, of yellow fever vaccine responses in identical twins.

The sample was CD4+ T cells sorted from blood. These receptors came from a woman between 18 and 29 years old in good health.

The chain uses TRBV25-1 and TRBJ2-5, with 8 positions matching TRBD2. The CDR3 extends over 15 amino acids. Per the germline V gene, CDR1 is MGHDK and CDR2 is SYGVNS. V lost 3 bases to trimming and J lost 5 bases; unmatched junction nucleotides: 8. In DNA, the CDR3 is TGTGCCAGCAGTGAGGGCGGGGGGTCTATGGAGACCCAGTACTTC. This translates into CASSEGGGSMETQYF.

Ten or more counts support this clonotype. The chain couples TRBV12-3 or TRBV12-4 to TRBJ2-5; the match to TRBD1 covers 9 bases. Germline trimming cut 8 bases from V and 3 bases from J; bases unmatched to any gene: 4. The CDR3 extends over 13 amino acids. The CDR3 spells CASGDRVEETQYF. The CDR3 DNA follows: TGTGCCAGCGGGGACAGGGTAGAAGAGACCCAGTACTTC.

This clonotype was counted between two and nine times. The chain joins TRBV5-1 to TRBJ2-3; 8 bases match TRBD2. V lost 6 bases to trimming and J lost 1 base; unmatched junction nucleotides: 7. This CDR3 contains 15 residues. The germline gives CDR1 SGHRS, CDR2 YFSETQ. CDR3 loop: CASTTSGGGTDTQYF. The CDR3 nucleotides are TGCGCCAGCACCACAAGCGGGGGAGGCACAGATACGCAGTATTTT.

This clonotype was found a few times. V is TRBV20-1 and J is TRBJ1-1, with D unclear. CDR1 DFQATT and CDR2 SNEGSKA come from the germline V gene (reference sequence). This CDR3 is built from 14 residues. Trimming took 6 bases from V and 0 from J, leaving 14 bases between them. As DNA, the CDR3 is TGCAGTGCGCCAAACCGAACAGTGAACACTGAAGCTTTCTTT. Residues: CSAPNRTVNTEAFF.

This clonotype was detected only a few times. This chain uses TRBV18 with TRBJ2-2; the match to TRBD2 covers 9 bases. Germline V gene lookup returns CDR1 KGHSH and CDR2 LQKENI. The CDR3 runs 14 residues. V shed 3 bases and J 6 bases; nucleotides not matched to a gene: 2. CDR3 bases: TGTGCCAGCTCACCCCAGCGGGAGGCCGGGGAGCTGTTTTTT. Its translation: CASSPQREAGELFF.

This clonotype appeared a few times. The CDR3 DNA reads as TGTGCCAGCTCACCGACCGAACAGGGGCTTAGCAATCAGCCCCAGCATTTT. This encodes CASSPTEQGLSNQPQHF. V usage is TRBV18 and J usage is TRBJ1-5; TRBD1 agrees at 7 bases. The CDR3 runs 17 residues. Germline trimming cut 3 bases from V and 0 bases from J; bases unmatched to any gene: 8. CDR1 and CDR2 from the germline V gene are KGHSH and LQKENI.

The rearrangement joins TRBV6-1 to TRBJ2-2; D ambiguous. Germline V CDR1 and CDR2: MNHNS, SASEGT. This CDR3 spans 13 amino acids. V lost 1 base and J lost 7, with 7 bases in between. This CDR3 is CASSEVDHGELFF. CDR3 coding DNA: TGTGCCAGCAGTGAAGTAGATCACGGGGAGCTGTTTTTT.

Only a few counts were recorded for this clonotype. The chain combines TRBV6-1 with TRBJ2-1; no firm D call. This CDR3 comprises 13 residues. Trimming took 5 bases from V and 9 from J, leaving 14 bases between them. Germline lookup yields CDR1 MNHNS and CDR2 SASEGT. The DNA of the CDR3 is TGTGCCAGCAGTCCCAACCGGTGGGGTGAGCAGTTCTTC. Encoded protein: CASSPNRWGEQFF.

The chain recombines TRBV7-6 with TRBJ2-2; D perhaps matches TRBD2 (6 bases). V lost 8 bases and J lost 5, with 12 bases in between. The CDR3 spans 13 residues. CDR1 is SGHVS, CDR2 FNYEAQ, per germline. The DNA for the CDR3 is TGTGCCAGCGGGAGGACTCGGACCGGGGAGCTGTTTTTT. This codes for CASGRTRTGELFF.

This clonotype has a count of ten or more. The chain joins TRBV12-3 or TRBV12-4 to TRBJ1-2; possible D gene TRBD1, 6 bases. The CDR3 has 14 residues. V lost 5 bases, J lost 4 bases, and 14 bases lay in between. In nucleotides, the CDR3 is TGTGCCAGCAGTCGCCCGACAGGCGCCTATGGCTACACCTTC. Translation: CASSRPTGAYGYTF.

This clonotype was seen a handful of times. The V call is TRBV6-2 or TRBV6-3, the J call TRBJ2-1; TRBD2 might be the D (6 bases). CDR1 and CDR2 from the germline V gene are MNHEY and SVGEGT. The CDR3 is made up of 15 amino acids. V gave up 7 bases and J gave up 4 bases, with 17 bases separating them. The CDR3 bases are TGTGCCAGCATCGGAGGGTGGGACTCTTACAATGAGCAGTTCTTC. Translating it yields CASIGGWDSYNEQFF.

The sample holds a few counts of this clonotype. V gene TRBV25-1 combines with J gene TRBJ1-2, with D possibly TRBD1 on 6 matching bases. Germline CDR1 is MGHDK and CDR2 is SYGVNS. This CDR3 is built from 15 residues. Trimming shortened V by 0 bases and J by 3 bases, and 11 bases separated the two germline ends. CDR3 residues: CASSEYSRGDYGYTF. CDR3 sequence (DNA): TGTGCCAGCAGTGAATACAGCAGGGGCGACTATGGCTACACCTTC.

V and J are TRBV5-6 and TRBJ2-7; 7 bases align to TRBD2. After removal of 3 bases from V and 3 bases from J, the junction contained 15 bases not matched to a gene. In germline, CDR1 is SGHDT, CDR2 YYEEEE. The CDR3 has 17 residues. Here the CDR3 DNA reads TGTGCCAGCAGCTCATTGCTACGGGAGCGGGGCAACTACGAGCAGTACTTC. It is translated as CASSSLLRERGNYEQYF.

The V gene is TRBV15, the J gene TRBJ2-7; 7 bases are a match to TRBD2. The germline V gene has CDR1 LNHNV and CDR2 YYDKDF (reference sequence). Germline trimming cut 0 bases from V and 4 bases from J; bases unmatched to any gene: 9. The CDR3 loop spans 16 amino acids. CDR3 sequence: CATSREMGGAGYEQYF. The CDR3 nucleotides read TGTGCCACCAGCAGAGAGATGGGTGGAGCGGGGTACGAGCAGTACTTC.

This clonotype turned up a few times. The chain recombines TRBV11-2 with TRBJ2-2, with unresolved D. The CDR3 contains 14 residues. The V gene lost 5 bases and the J gene lost 7 bases, with 14 bases spanning the gap. The germline gives CDR1 SGHAT, CDR2 FQNNGV. This CDR3 reads CASSQSKGIGELFF. As DNA, the CDR3 is TGTGCCAGCAGCCAATCCAAAGGGATCGGGGAGCTGTTTTTT. Full variable domain (outside the CDR3, taken from reference TRBV11-2 and TRBJ2-2): EAGVAQSPRYKIIEKRQSVAFWCNPISGHATLYWYQQILGQGPKLLIQFQNNGVVDDSQLPKDRFSAERLKGVDSTLKIQPAKLEDSAVYLCASSQSKGIGELFFGEGSRLTVL.

The chain recombines TRBV11-1 with TRBJ1-2; maybe TRBD1 (5 bases). This CDR3 has 15 residues. V was pared by 5 bases and J by 4 bases, with 17 bases between. Per germline, CDR1 SGHAT and CDR2 FQDESV (reference sequence). CDR3 sequence: CASSPTLGAGYGYTF. The CDR3 region has the DNA TGTGCCAGCAGCCCTACTCTTGGGGCGGGCTATGGCTACACCTTC.

This clonotype was detected a few times. J is TRBJ2-5 and V is TRBV10-1; no definite D call. The CDR3 contains 14 residues. Germline V CDR1 and CDR2: WNHNN, SYGVQD (reference sequence). Trimming cost V 2 bases and J 4 bases, with 11 bases left between them. This CDR3 is CASSEMAPPETQYF. The CDR3 nucleotides are TGCGCCAGCAGTGAGATGGCTCCCCCAGAGACCCAGTACTTC.